A single sample gave rise to the 30 T cell receptor beta chains below, sequenced in a study of low-dose radiotherapy and immunotherapy resistance in tumors. Time point described: before trial treatment. PCR amplification of the TCRs was performed with Phusion for approximately 20 PCR cycles, and it relied on a constant-region primer together with a V-primer adapter. Each CDR3 protein is one row after TCRdb ran MiXCR on the reads. The sample includes tens of thousands of distinct CDR3 sequences, roughly 12% of them seen just once. This material consisted of PBMCs, taken before treatment. Receptors originate from a female donor with ovarian cancer.

This clonotype was recorded at least ten times. The chain employs TRBV27 and TRBJ1-3, with 8 bases that match TRBD1. Germline CDR1 reads MNHEY; CDR2 reads SMNVEV (reference sequence). With 6 bases clipped from V and 4 bases from J, the junction kept 2 bases outside the gene matches. This CDR3 spans 13 amino acids. CDR3 sequence reads: CASRRTGGNTIYF. The CDR3 nucleotides read TGTGCCAGCAGAAGGACAGGGGGAAACACCATATATTTT.

The sample holds a few counts of this clonotype. V usage is TRBV7-8 and J usage is TRBJ2-7; 7 nucleotides line up with TRBD1. The V segment lost 3 bases and the J segment 1 base; nucleotides outside the gene matches: 6. The CDR3 covers 15 residues. Germline loops: CDR1 SGHVS, CDR2 FQNEAQ. The CDR3 nucleotides read TGTGCCAGCAGCTTGAGGGACAGAAAGTCCTACGAGCAGTACTTC. Protein product: CASSLRDRKSYEQYF.

This clonotype was seen ten or more times. V usage is TRBV29-1 and J usage is TRBJ1-1, with D uncertain. The CDR3 has 11 residues. Germline V gene sequence: CDR1 SQVTM, CDR2 ANQGSEA. V dropped 6 bases and J dropped 6 bases, with 11 bases sitting between them. The CDR3 nucleotides are TGCAGCGTCTTAGGGATTCCTGAAGCTTTCTTT. Encoded protein: CSVLGIPEAFF.

This clonotype came up many times. This chain uses TRBV2 with TRBJ2-2, with 9 bases fitting TRBD1. The ends lost 5 bases at V and 4 bases at J; junction bases unmatched: 8. CDR1 and CDR2 from the germline V gene are SNHLY and FYNNEI. This CDR3 has 16 amino acids. The CDR3: CASSPRGGQGTGELFF. In DNA, the CDR3 is TGTGCCAGCAGTCCCAGGGGGGGACAGGGCACCGGGGAGCTGTTTTTT.

There are many counts of this clonotype. V is TRBV6-5 and J is TRBJ2-7; 8 nucleotides line up with TRBD2. This CDR3 contains 17 residues. Germline V CDR1 and CDR2: MNHEY, SVGAGI. The V gene end was trimmed by 2 bases and the J gene end by 3 bases; junction bases not matched to a gene: 12. CDR3 amino acids: CASSYSGRPGGSYEQYF. CDR3 DNA sequence: TGTGCCAGCAGTTACAGTGGCCGACCGGGGGGGAGCTACGAGCAGTACTTC.

This clonotype has at least ten counts. This chain connects TRBV20-1 to TRBJ1-4; D gene ambiguous. CDR3 length: 13 residues. The V and J ends lost 6 bases and 7 bases respectively, with 15 bases between them. CDR1 and CDR2 (germline): DFQATT, SNEGSKA (reference sequence). The CDR3 here is CSAPVVGGEKLFF. The CDR3 DNA sequence: TGCAGTGCCCCGGTTGTGGGAGGTGAAAAACTGTTTTTT.

This clonotype was counted many times. This sequence joins TRBV30 and TRBJ2-1; D gene ambiguous. V was pared by 4 bases and J by 4 bases, with 14 bases between. This CDR3 contains 14 residues. Germline CDR1 GTSNPN, CDR2 SVGIG (reference sequence). CDR3 sequence: CAWIGEVGYNEQFF. The CDR3 DNA reads TGTGCCTGGATAGGCGAGGTGGGTTACAATGAGCAGTTCTTC.

This clonotype has at least ten counts. The chain recombines TRBV30 with TRBJ2-7, with 7 positions matching TRBD1. This CDR3 has 12 residues. The V gene's germline CDR1 is GTSNPN and CDR2 SVGIG (reference sequence). V dropped 3 bases and J dropped 6; count of bases not matched to a gene: 5. CDR3 bases: TGTGCCTGGAGCCCTGGGACAGTCGAGCAGTACTTC. This translates into CAWSPGTVEQYF.

In this sample, this clonotype turned up a few times. The chain is built from TRBV20-1 and TRBJ1-5; weak D call: TRBD1 (6 bases). Germline CDR1 reads DFQATT; CDR2 reads SNEGSKA (reference sequence). Trimming removed 4 bases from V and 6 bases from J, with 13 bases in between. The CDR3 sequence is 13 residues long. CDR3 in amino acids: CSAIPGAAQPQHF. Here the CDR3 DNA reads TGCAGTGCTATTCCAGGGGCGGCTCAGCCCCAGCATTTT.

This clonotype appeared many times. This rearrangement joins TRBV13 to TRBJ2-5; D perhaps matches TRBD2 (5 bases). This CDR3 is built from 15 residues. Trimming removed 2 bases from V and 0 bases from J, with 10 bases in between. Germline V gene data show CDR1 as PRHDT and CDR2 as FYEKMQ (reference sequence). This CDR3 reads CASSLPGKYQETQYF. The CDR3, as DNA: TGTGCCAGCAGCTTACCGGGGAAGTACCAAGAGACCCAGTACTTC.

Written as DNA, the CDR3 is TGCAGCCCCGAAGGTGGCTACGAGCAGTACTTC. Amino acid sequence: CSPEGGYEQYF. The rearrangement uses TRBV29-1 and TRBJ2-7; no clear D gene. Germline loops: CDR1 SQVTM, CDR2 ANQGSEA. This CDR3 has 11 residues. The V and J ends lost 8 bases and 3 bases respectively, with 11 bases between them.

About this clonotype: A far larger clone is off by one base, so a read error is likely. The J gene is TRBJ2-1, the V gene TRBV6-6; 10 nucleotides line up with TRBD2. CDR1 is MNHNY and CDR2 is SVGAGI in the germline V gene (reference sequence). The CDR3 consists of 13 residues. The V segment lost 10 bases and the J segment 8 bases; nucleotides outside the gene matches: 8. The CDR3 here is CATWEREGDEQFF. The DNA for the CDR3 is TGTGCCACGTGGGAGCGGGAGGGTGATGAGCAGTTCTTC.

This clonotype was detected ten times or more. V is TRBV6-4 and J is TRBJ2-2; D is uncertain. The CDR3 spans 13 residues. The germline CDR1 and CDR2 sequences are MRHNA and SNTAGT. V lost 2 bases, J lost 4 bases, and 5 bases lay in between. CDR3 nucleotide sequence: TGTGCCAGCAGTGACAGGGCCACCGGGGAGCTGTTTTTT. Its protein product is CASSDRATGELFF.

This clonotype appeared a few times. V usage is TRBV9 and J usage is TRBJ2-2, with 11 bases aligning to TRBD2. From germline, CDR1 is SGDLS and CDR2 YYNGEE. The V segment lost 3 bases and the J segment 4 bases; nucleotides outside the gene matches: 5. This CDR3 spans 16 amino acids. The CDR3 sequence: CASSEGLAELTGELFF. The CDR3 nucleotides read TGTGCCAGCAGCGAGGGACTAGCGGAACTCACCGGGGAGCTGTTTTTT.

This clonotype was detected many times. CDR3 in amino acids: CSVGTGSTGELFF. CDR3 DNA: TGCAGCGTTGGGACAGGGAGCACCGGGGAGCTGTTTTTT. V gene TRBV29-1 combines with J gene TRBJ2-2; 8 bases are a match to TRBD1. V dropped 4 bases and J dropped 4; count of bases not matched to a gene: 2. In germline, CDR1 is SQVTM, CDR2 ANQGSEA. The CDR3 length is 13 residues.

This clonotype has a count of ten or more. The chain couples TRBV7-8 to TRBJ1-4; D is possibly TRBD1 (6 bases). Deletions cut 1 base from V and 2 bases from J, with 17 bases between. CDR3 length equals 18 residues. Per the germline V gene, CDR1 is SGHVS and CDR2 is FQNEAQ. Written as DNA, the CDR3 is TGTGCCAGCAGCTTAGGCGCGTCAGGGGATGGGACTAATGAAAAACTGTTTTTT. Amino acids: CASSLGASGDGTNEKLFF.

This clonotype appeared many times. V usage is TRBV29-1 and J usage is TRBJ2-7; 9 bases match TRBD2. There are 15 residues in the CDR3. The V gene end was trimmed by 6 bases and the J gene end by 4 bases; junction bases not matched to a gene: 13. CDR1 and CDR2 (germline): SQVTM, ANQGSEA. CDR3 nucleotide sequence: TGCAGCGTCGAGACCCTTGGCGGGGGGGTTTACGAGCAGTACTTC. Amino acids: CSVETLGGGVYEQYF.

In this sample, this clonotype turned up many times. The chain uses TRBV7-9 and TRBJ2-7; D is perhaps TRBD2 (6 bases). The CDR3 has 15 amino acids. CDR1 is SEHNR, CDR2 FQNEAQ, per germline (reference sequence). Trimming removed 5 bases at V and 4 bases at J, with 18 bases between. CDR3 loop: CASSAGNTGRYEQYF. CDR3 nucleotide sequence: TGTGCCAGCAGCGCAGGGAACACCGGGAGATACGAGCAGTACTTC.

In this sample, this clonotype turned up many times. This rearrangement joins TRBV7-2 to TRBJ2-3; the D is unclear. Deletions cut 4 bases from V and 3 bases from J, with 11 bases between. Germline V gene lookup returns CDR1 SGHTA and CDR2 FQGNSA. The CDR3 runs 14 residues. CDR3 nucleotide sequence: TGTGCCAGCAGCTCCCGTAGGAGAACAGATACGCAGTATTTT. This gives the protein CASSSRRRTDTQYF. Variable domain in full (rest from reference TRBV7-2 and TRBJ2-3): GAGVSQSPSNKVTEKGKDVELRCDPISGHTALYWYRQSLGQGLEFLIYFQGNSAPDKSGLPSDRFSAERTGGSVSTLTIQRTQQEDSAVYLCASSSRRRTDTQYFGPGTRLTVL.

About this clonotype itself: One base away lies a much larger clone, so this may be a sequencing read error. This rearrangement joins TRBV27 to TRBJ1-1; D remains unclear. V was clipped by 6 bases and J by 5 bases, with 13 bases between them. Germline V gene lookup returns CDR1 MNHEY and CDR2 SMNVEV (reference sequence). The CDR3 spans 13 residues. The CDR3 DNA is TGTGCCAGCAGCAATCAACTGGGGACTGAAGCTTTCTTT. This sequence encodes CASSNQLGTEAFF.

This clonotype was recorded at least ten times. V and J are TRBV9 and TRBJ2-1; 10 bases are a match to TRBD2. V trimming: 0 bases; J trimming: 5 bases; junction bases outside the gene matches: 5. The CDR3 spans 16 residues. Germline loops: CDR1 SGDLS, CDR2 YYNGEE. CDR3 sequence: CASSVGLAGVHNEQFF. The CDR3, as DNA: TGTGCCAGCAGCGTAGGTCTAGCGGGAGTCCACAATGAGCAGTTCTTC.

This clonotype appeared many times. The V gene is TRBV28, the J gene TRBJ2-4; 8 bases are a match to TRBD1. Germline lookup yields CDR1 MDHEN and CDR2 SYDVKM. After removal of 5 bases from V and 0 bases from J, the junction contained 6 bases not matched to a gene. This CDR3 is built from 16 residues. DNA of the CDR3: TGTGCCAGCAGTATCACAGGGGGTCTAGCCAAAAACATTCAGTACTTC. Residues: CASSITGGLAKNIQYF.

This clonotype was counted ten times or more. The chain is built from TRBV7-2 and TRBJ1-5; D is perhaps TRBD1 (5 bases). The CDR3 consists of 14 residues. Germline lookup yields CDR1 SGHTA and CDR2 FQGNSA. The germline V and J ends were trimmed by 5 bases and 1 base, with 9 bases remaining between them. This CDR3 is CASSPWTSNQPQHF. For the CDR3, the DNA is TGTGCCAGCAGCCCGTGGACAAGCAATCAGCCCCAGCATTTT.

This clonotype was recorded at least ten times. The rearrangement uses TRBV12-3 or TRBV12-4 and TRBJ2-5, with D unresolved. There are 11 residues in the CDR3. The germline V and J ends were trimmed by 6 bases and 5 bases, with 7 bases remaining between them. The CDR3 DNA reads TGTGCCAGCAGCTTCATGGAGACCCAGTACTTC. As protein: CASSFMETQYF.

CDR3 DNA: TGTGCCAGCAGTTACGGGGGACAGTTATACGAGCAGTACTTC. Protein product: CASSYGGQLYEQYF. This sequence joins TRBV6-6 and TRBJ2-7; 7 nucleotides agree with TRBD1. Germline assignment: CDR1 MNHNY and CDR2 SVGAGI (reference sequence). The CDR3 consists of 14 residues. With V trimmed by 2 bases and J by 4 bases, 5 bases remained unmatched.

In its sample, this clonotype was seen many times. This sequence joins TRBV25-1 and TRBJ1-2; D ambiguous. The CDR3 has 12 residues. The V end was cut by 8 bases, the J end by 8 bases, with 15 bases between. Germline CDR1 and CDR2: MGHDK and SYGVNS. CDR3 sequence (DNA): TGTGCCAGCCTTTCCACCTCATACGGCTACACCTTC. It specifies CASLSTSYGYTF.

This clonotype was found many times. This chain links TRBV12-3 or TRBV12-4 with TRBJ2-7; 7 bases are a match to TRBD1. Trimming took 5 bases from V and 3 from J; bases not matched to a gene: 7. The CDR3 extends over 14 amino acids. The CDR3 DNA is TGTGCCAGCAGTAGACAGGGCCTAGACTACGAGCAGTACTTC. Translating gives CASSRQGLDYEQYF.

In this sample, this clonotype turned up many times. The chain joins TRBV20-1 to TRBJ2-1; D may be TRBD2 (6 bases). V shed 3 bases and J shed 4 bases, with 13 bases lying between them. CDR3 length: 14 amino acids. CDR1 and CDR2 from the germline V gene are DFQATT and SNEGSKA (reference sequence). Here the CDR3 DNA reads TGCAGTGCTAGGCCCCGGGAGCGGTACAATGAGCAGTTCTTC. It encodes CSARPRERYNEQFF.

This clonotype was seen many times. CDR3 in amino acids: CASSPWTSEETQYF. CDR3 coding DNA: TGTGCCAGCAGTCCTTGGACTAGCGAAGAGACCCAGTACTTC. The chain recombines TRBV6-2 or TRBV6-3 with TRBJ2-5, with 9 bases matching TRBD2. CDR3 length equals 14 residues. V lost 5 bases, J lost 3 bases, and 4 bases stayed unmatched. Germline CDR1 MNHEY, CDR2 SVGEGT.

The chain carries TRBV6-1 and TRBJ2-6; D gene uncertain. V was cut by 2 bases and J by 2 bases, with 7 bases left in between. CDR1 is MNHNS, CDR2 SASEGT, per germline. The CDR3 sequence is 15 residues long. The CDR3 protein is CASSEKMAGANVLTF. In nucleotides, the CDR3 is TGTGCCAGCAGTGAAAAGATGGCTGGGGCCAACGTCCTGACTTTC.